The 16 T cell receptor beta chains reported below all come from one sample, sequenced in a study of PD-1 blockade in classical Hodgkin lymphoma. Produced via immunoSEQ multiplex PCR; TCRdb's table is partial and in-frame only. The table includes about 93,000 clones, 80% to 90% detected once. The patients all showed relapse after autologous stem cell transplantation, while their brentuximab vedotin exposure varied. This sample comprised peripheral blood mononuclear cells (PBMCs), obtained before the second cycle of nivolumab. These receptors all stem from a human donor with classical Hodgkin lymphoma.

The chain links TRBV5-4 to TRBJ2-3; D unclear. V shed 3 bases and J shed 8 bases, with 10 bases lying between them. Germline lookup yields CDR1 SGHNT and CDR2 YYREEE (reference sequence). CDR3 length: 12 residues. CDR3 DNA sequence: TGTGCCAGCAGCTCTAGAGTCTCTACGCAGTATTTT. Its protein is CASSSRVSTQYF.

The chain has TRBV21-1 and TRBJ1-5. TRBV21-1 is designated a pseudogene. CDR3 length: 18 amino acids. CDR3 nucleotide sequence: TGTGCCAGCAGCAAAGAGGGGGGCGCCAGGGCCCTTAATCAGCCCCAGCATTTT. Amino acid sequence: CASSKEGGARALNQPQHF.

The rearrangement uses TRBV13 and TRBJ2-5, with TRBD2 matching over 10 bases. CDR3 length: 15 amino acids. J lost 5 bases, V lost 5 bases, and 8 bases had no gene match. The germline CDR1 and CDR2 sequences are PRHDT and FYEKMQ (reference sequence). CDR3 DNA sequence: TGTGCCAGCAGCCCTAGCGGGAGTAGGTCGGAGACCCAGTACTTC. This codes for CASSPSGSRSETQYF.

The gene calls are TRBV2 and TRBJ1-3; D gene unclear. In germline, CDR1 is SNHLY, CDR2 FYNNEI. The CDR3 runs to 14 residues. The V gene lost 6 bases and the J gene lost 2 bases, with 11 bases spanning the gap. CDR3 loop: CASRLSGAGNTIYF. Here the CDR3 DNA reads TGTGCCAGCAGACTATCGGGCGCTGGAAACACCATATATTTT.

V usage is TRBV30 and J usage is TRBJ2-2; possible D gene TRBD2, 5 bases. The CDR3 spans 14 residues. The germline V and J ends were trimmed by 1 base and 5 bases, with 11 bases remaining between them. In germline, CDR1 is GTSNPN, CDR2 SVGIG (reference sequence). As DNA, the CDR3 is TGTGCCTGGAGTGGTCTAGCCGGAACCGGGGAGCTGTTTTTT. This codes for CAWSGLAGTGELFF.

The gene calls are TRBV7-8 and TRBJ1-2; D is unresolved. CDR1 and CDR2 (germline): SGHVS, FQNEAQ. Trimming removed 5 bases at V and 2 bases at J, with 12 bases between. The CDR3 length is 14 residues. The CDR3 sequence is CASSILDGNYGYTF. In DNA form, the CDR3 reads TGTGCCAGCAGCATACTGGACGGGAACTATGGCTACACCTTC.

This clone was recorded at least ten times. The V gene is TRBV5-6, the J gene TRBJ1-1; 9 positions match TRBD1. Germline CDR1 and CDR2: SGHDT and YYEEEE. J was trimmed by 3 bases and V by 4 bases; bases with no gene match: 4. There are 14 residues in the CDR3. The chain's CDR3 is CASSRDRVDTEAFF. The CDR3 DNA reads as TGTGCCAGCAGCCGGGACAGGGTGGACACTGAAGCTTTCTTT. The full variable domain, rest sourced from reference TRBV5-6 and TRBJ1-1, is DAGVTQSPTHLIKTRGQQVTLRCSPKSGHDTVSWYQQALGQGPQFIFQYYEEEERQRGNFPDRFSGHQFPNYSSELNVNALLLGDSALYLCASSRDRVDTEAFFGQGTRLTVV.

CDR3 sequence: CASSLDRGTFNYGYTF. In nucleotides, the CDR3 is TGTGCCAGCAGCTTGGACAGGGGGACCTTTAACTATGGCTACACCTTC. The rearrangement joins TRBV5-4 to TRBJ1-2; 8 bases match TRBD1. The germline V gene has CDR1 SGHNT and CDR2 YYREEE (reference sequence). CDR3 length: 16 residues. J was trimmed by 1 base and V by 0 bases; bases with no gene match: 5.

This clone showed up just once. This rearrangement joins TRBV30 to TRBJ1-1, with 7 bases aligning to TRBD1. The germline V gene encodes CDR1 GTSNPN and CDR2 SVGIG (reference sequence). This CDR3 region has 13 residues. V lost 3 bases, J lost 0 bases, and 1 base stayed unmatched. CDR3 DNA: TGTGCCTGGAGGGGACAGTTGAACACTGAAGCTTTCTTT. Protein product: CAWRGQLNTEAFF.

The chain is built from TRBV19 and TRBJ2-2, with D possibly being TRBD1 (5 bases). The CDR3 contains 16 residues. Germline V gene lookup returns CDR1 LNHDA and CDR2 SQIVND (reference sequence). With 3 bases removed from V and 0 bases from J, the gap between germline ends came to 11 bases. The CDR3 protein is CASSIGQGANTGELFF. The CDR3 region has the DNA TGTGCCAGTAGTATTGGTCAGGGCGCGAACACCGGGGAGCTGTTTTTT.

The rearrangement links TRBV7-2 to TRBJ2-1, with D perhaps TRBD1 or TRBD2 (6 bases each). Trimming took off 6 bases at V and 1 base at J, with 13 bases between the two ends. The CDR3 is made up of 15 amino acids. The germline V gene encodes CDR1 SGHTA and CDR2 FQGNSA. CDR3 sequence reads: CASSQQGGSYNEQFF. The CDR3 nucleotides are TGTGCCAGCAGTCAACAGGGAGGTTCCTACAATGAGCAGTTCTTC.

This clone was recorded only once. The chain carries TRBV11-2 and TRBJ2-2; D unclear. This CDR3 has 13 residues. V lost 3 bases, J lost 4 bases, and 6 bases lay in between. Germline loops: CDR1 SGHAT, CDR2 FQNNGV. CDR3 amino acids: CASSLVATGELFF. CDR3 sequence (DNA): TGTGCCAGCAGCTTGGTGGCCACCGGGGAGCTGTTTTTT.

CDR3 region: CASSMTGQGASGGYTF. Written as DNA, the CDR3 is TGTGCCAGTAGTATGACCGGACAGGGGGCGTCGGGTGGCTACACCTTC. The V gene is TRBV19, the J gene TRBJ1-2; 11 positions agree with TRBD1. Trimming took 3 bases from V and 7 from J; bases not matched to a gene: 10. Germline-derived CDR1 and CDR2 are LNHDA and SQIVND (reference sequence). CDR3 length equals 16 residues.

The gene calls are TRBV6-1 and TRBJ2-5; weak D call: TRBD1 (6 bases). Germline V gene sequence: CDR1 MNHNS, CDR2 SASEGT. This CDR3 has 15 amino acids. The V and J ends lost 3 bases and 4 bases respectively, with 15 bases between them. This CDR3 is CASSDVRQVTETQYF. CDR3 sequence (DNA): TGTGCCAGCAGTGATGTGAGACAGGTGACAGAGACCCAGTACTTC.

The genes are TRBV2 and TRBJ1-1; 7 bases agree with TRBD1. CDR3 length: 12 amino acids. Germline assignment: CDR1 SNHLY and CDR2 FYNNEI. J gave up 8 bases and V 3 bases, and 3 bases lay outside the gene matches. CDR3 sequence: CASSDHRGEAFF. The CDR3, as DNA: TGTGCCAGCAGTGACCACAGGGGAGAAGCTTTCTTT.

The chain is built from TRBV10-3 and TRBJ1-4; 8 bases agree with TRBD1. The CDR3 runs to 15 residues. Trimming removed 3 bases from V and 4 bases from J; junction bases left unmatched: 4. Germline CDR1 and CDR2: ENHRY and SYGVKD. The CDR3 DNA reads TGTGCCATCAGTGACCGGGACAGGAGTAATGAAAAACTGTTTTTT. Amino acids: CAISDRDRSNEKLFF.